This TCR beta chain was documented in a study of monozygotic twins with inflammatory bowel disease. Making each TCR library took approximately 3,700 ng of total RNA. TCRdb re-called the 5' RACE reads; one entry per CDR3 protein, DNA not given. Its table lists about 110,000 distinct CDR3 sequences. The TCR sequence derives from a human donor with ulcerative colitis or Crohn's disease, or a healthy co-twin of an affected twin (not recorded which). The sequenced material came from blood.

CDR3 in amino acids: CASTPGDIVGYGYTF. The chain carries TRBV6-1 and TRBJ1-2; checking the TCRdb D call of TRBD1 is not possible without DNA. Germline CDR1 reads MNHNS; CDR2 reads SASEGT. The CDR3 is 15 residues long.